The rows below give T cell receptor beta chains drawn from one sample of a study of molecular identifiers for immune sequencing clone quantification. MiXCR, applied by TCRdb to the PCR reads, yields one record per CDR3 protein. The data contain about 500,000 distinct CDR3 sequences, approximately 25% of them singletons. Sequencing input: naive CD8+ T cells from blood, with Jurkat cell RNA spiked in. Receptors originate from a human donor in good health. Some libraries in this study had Jurkat cell RNA spiked in. The CDR3 runs from the conserved cysteine through the conserved F or W. The D gene is left open where the match is weak. Clone size appears in some rows only: once, few, many, or a class for an expanded clone.

d_gene,abundance,v_gene,j_gene,CDR3aa,CDR3nt
NA,few,TRBV24-1,TRBJ2-2,CATSAGTFSTGELFF,TGTGCCACCAGTGCTGGGACATTCTCCACCGGGGAGCTGTTTTTT
NA,NA,TRBV29-1,TRBJ1-1,CSGLGGGSTEAFF,TGCAGCGGGCTTGGGGGGGGGAGCACTGAAGCTTTCTTT
NA,NA,TRBV14,TRBJ2-5,CASSQYKRAETQYF,TGTGCCAGCAGCCAATATAAGAGAGCGGAGACCCAGTACTTC
TRBD2,many,TRBV2,TRBJ2-3,CASGGTSVTDTQYF,TGTGCCAGCGGGGGGACTAGTGTCACAGATACGCAGTATTTT
NA,NA,TRBV11-2,TRBJ1-6,CASSLDRGSSYNSPLHF,TGTGCCAGCAGCTTAGATCGGGGAAGCTCCTATAATTCACCCCTCCACTTT
TRBD1,many,TRBV7-9,TRBJ1-5,CASSLTGSLNQPQHF,TGTGCCAGCAGCTTGACAGGGTCCTTAAATCAGCCCCAGCATTTT
NA,many,TRBV7-9,TRBJ2-1,CASSLEGPRWNSYNEQFF,TGTGCCAGCAGCTTAGAGGGACCCCGATGGAACTCCTACAATGAGCAGTTCTTC
NA,many,TRBV29-1,TRBJ1-1,CSVGIFGTEAFF,TGCAGCGTTGGGATATTCGGGACTGAAGCTTTCTTT
NA,few,TRBV6-5,TRBJ2-7,CASSYSGPTTYEQYF,TGTGCCAGCAGTTACTCGGGACCAACCACCTACGAGCAGTACTTC
NA,many,TRBV5-1,TRBJ2-3,CASSPDPGSDTQYF,TGCGCCAGCAGCCCCGATCCGGGGTCAGATACGCAGTATTTT
NA,many,TRBV7-9,TRBJ2-5,CASSPGQKETQYF,TGTGCCAGCAGCCCTGGACAGAAAGAGACCCAGTACTTC
NA,NA,TRBV9,TRBJ2-6,CASSVSNGANVLTF,TGTGCCAGCAGCGTATCGAATGGGGCCAACGTCCTGACTTTC
NA,NA,TRBV5-4,TRBJ2-2,CASSTEDTGELFF,TGTGCCAGCAGCACAGAGGACACCGGGGAGCTGTTTTTT
NA,many,TRBV4-3,TRBJ2-7,CASSPGQSSYEQYF,TGCGCCAGCAGCCCGGGCCAGAGCTCCTACGAGCAGTACTTC
NA,NA,TRBV7-9,TRBJ2-2,CASSLPAEERWTGELFF,TGTGCCAGCAGCTTACCCGCAGAAGAGAGGTGGACCGGGGAGCTGTTTTTT
NA,NA,TRBV7-9,TRBJ1-1,CASSDRLGPNEAFF,TGTGCCAGCAGCGACAGATTGGGCCCGAATGAAGCTTTCTTT
NA,many,TRBV9,TRBJ1-5,CASSVEGDQPQHF,TGTGCCAGCAGCGTAGAAGGGGATCAGCCCCAGCATTTT
NA,once,TRBV3-1,TRBJ1-2,CASSQVRQELYYGYTF,TGTGCCAGCAGCCAAGTAAGGCAGGAACTATACTATGGCTACACCTTC
TRBD1,few,TRBV18,TRBJ2-2,CASSRKTGQGITDLYTGELFF,TGTGCCAGCTCACGGAAAACGGGACAGGGAATAACGGACCTATACACCGGGGAGCTGTTTTTT
NA,few,TRBV20-1,TRBJ2-7,CSARDPGLSYEQYF,TGCAGTGCTAGAGATCCAGGCTTATCCTACGAGCAGTACTTC
NA,NA,TRBV28,TRBJ2-1,CASSLGLLYNEQFF,TGTGCCAGCAGTTTAGGGCTACTCTACAATGAGCAGTTCTTC
NA,NA,TRBV5-1,TRBJ2-2,CASSFLAGELVF,TGCGCCAGCAGCTTTTTGGCCGGGGAGCTGGTTTTT
NA,NA,TRBV5-3,TRBJ2-3,CASSLGGGQGTDTQYF,TGTGCCAGCAGCTTGGGGGGGGGACAGGGCACAGATACGCAGTATTTT
NA,many,TRBV4-3,TRBJ2-7,CASSPRTYSYEQYF,TGCGCCAGCAGCCCCCGGACATACTCCTACGAGCAGTACTTC
NA,NA,TRBV3-1,TRBJ1-4,CASSQDPRTAYNEKLFF,TGTGCCAGCAGCCAAGACCCCAGGACAGCCTATAATGAAAAACTGTTTTTT
NA,few,TRBV18,TRBJ1-1,CASSTDYTEAFF,TGTGCCAGCTCGACAGACTACACTGAAGCTTTCTTT
TRBD1,many,TRBV7-9,TRBJ1-1,CASSALLQGRTEAFF,TGTGCCAGCAGCGCACTTCTACAGGGGAGGACTGAAGCTTTCTTT
NA,few,TRBV29-1,TRBJ2-7,CSVDGESSYEQYF,TGCAGCGTTGATGGGGAGAGCTCCTACGAGCAGTACTTC
NA,many,TRBV6-2/TRBV6-3,TRBJ2-2,CASTGTGELFF,TGTGCCAGCACGGGCACCGGGGAGCTGTTTTTT
NA,many,TRBV10-3,TRBJ2-7,CAISDRDPAEQYF,TGTGCCATCAGTGATCGGGACCCGGCCGAGCAGTACTTC
NA,NA,TRBV20-1,TRBJ2-5,CSARDWSGARHQETQYF,TGCAGTGCTAGAGATTGGTCGGGGGCGCGTCACCAAGAGACCCAGTACTTC
TRBD1,few,TRBV19,TRBJ2-1,CASSIGQGSRNEQFF,TGTGCCAGTAGTATAGGACAGGGCTCGAGGAATGAGCAGTTCTTC
TRBD1,NA,TRBV7-2,TRBJ1-3,CASSLVTGGFSGITIYF,TGTGCCAGCAGCTTAGTGACAGGGGGATTTTCTGGAATCACCATATATTTT
NA,NA,TRBV7-2,TRBJ1-1,CASSLELGFIAEASF,TGTGCCAGCAGCTTAGAACTGGGGTTTATCGCTGAAGCTTCCTTT
NA,NA,TRBV30,TRBJ2-3,CAWSATGVSTDTQYF,TGTGCCTGGAGTGCGACAGGTGTGAGCACAGATACGCAGTATTTT
NA,many,TRBV4-1,TRBJ1-5,CASSLADRSNQPQHF,TGCGCCAGCAGCCTCGCGGACCGAAGCAATCAGCCCCAGCATTTT
TRBD2,few,TRBV27,TRBJ2-5,CASSFGTSMETQYF,TGTGCCAGCAGTTTCGGGACTAGCATGGAGACCCAGTACTTC
TRBD2,few,TRBV7-9,TRBJ2-3,CASSHGLAGGPIYRADTQCF,TGTGCCAGCAGCCACGGACTAGCGGGGGGGCCGATTTACAGAGCAGATACGCAGTGTTTT
NA,few,TRBV20-1,TRBJ1-4,CSARDTTTNEKLFF,TGCAGTGCTAGGGACACGACAACTAATGAAAAACTGTTTTTT
TRBD1,many,TRBV12-3/TRBV12-4,TRBJ2-3,CASSPRTGGIDTQYF,TGTGCCAGCAGTCCGCGGACAGGGGGCATTGATACGCAGTATTTT
TRBD1,few,TRBV7-9,TRBJ1-5,CASSPGGLGNQPQHF,TGTGCCAGCAGCCCAGGGGGCTTGGGCAATCAGCCCCAGCATTTT
NA,many,TRBV29-1,TRBJ2-2,CSVAWVSNTGELFF,TGCAGCGTTGCTTGGGTTTCGAACACCGGGGAGCTGTTTTTT
NA,NA,TRBV27,TRBJ2-7,CASSPGTLSEQYF,TGTGCCAGCAGTCCCGGGACTTTGTCCGAGCAGTACTTC
NA,few,TRBV11-2,TRBJ2-1,CASSLGDFSYNEQFF,TGTGCCAGCAGCCTGGGGGACTTCTCCTACAATGAGCAGTTCTTC
TRBD1,many,TRBV6-5,TRBJ2-1,CASSPRTGYDEQFF,TGTGCCAGCAGCCCCCGGACAGGGTATGATGAGCAGTTCTTC
TRBD1,NA,TRBV6-2/TRBV6-3,TRBJ2-7,CASSHGTGGGEQYF,TGTGCCAGCAGTCATGGGACAGGGGGAGGCGAGCAGTACTTC
NA,many,TRBV19,TRBJ2-3,CASNHREDTDTQYF,TGTGCCAGTAACCATAGGGAGGACACAGATACGCAGTATTTT
TRBD2,NA,TRBV4-1,TRBJ2-5,CASSLGLAAGETQYF,TGCGCCAGCAGCCTCGGACTAGCTGCGGGAGAGACCCAGTACTTC
NA,few,TRBV7-9,TRBJ1-3,CASSSANGNTIYF,TGTGCCAGCAGCTCAGCGAACGGAAACACCATATATTTT
NA,many,TRBV5-5,TRBJ1-1,CASSLPGSPEAFF,TGTGCCAGCAGCTTGCCAGGGTCCCCTGAGGCTTTCTTT
TRBD2,many,TRBV29-1,TRBJ2-1,CSAEIGGGRREEQFF,TGCAGCGCCGAAATTGGCGGGGGGCGGAGAGAGGAGCAGTTCTTC